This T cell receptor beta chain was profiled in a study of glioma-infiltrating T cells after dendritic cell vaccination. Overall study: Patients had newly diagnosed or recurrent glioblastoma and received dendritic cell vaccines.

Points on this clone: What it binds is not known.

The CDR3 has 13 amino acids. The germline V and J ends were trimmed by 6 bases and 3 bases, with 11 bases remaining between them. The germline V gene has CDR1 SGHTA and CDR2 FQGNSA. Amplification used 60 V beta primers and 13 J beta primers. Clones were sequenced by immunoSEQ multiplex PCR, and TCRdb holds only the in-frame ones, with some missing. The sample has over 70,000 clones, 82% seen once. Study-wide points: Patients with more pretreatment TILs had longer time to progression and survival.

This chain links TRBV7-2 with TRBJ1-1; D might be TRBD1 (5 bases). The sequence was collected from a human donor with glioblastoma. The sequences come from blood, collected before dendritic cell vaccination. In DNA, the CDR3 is TGTGCCAGCAGGAAACAGGCTGACACTGAAGCTTTCTTT. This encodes CASRKQADTEAFF.